The rows below give T cell receptor beta chains drawn from one sample of a study of Ad26.COV2.S vaccination and SARS-CoV-2 variants. Method: immunoSEQ multiplex PCR; TCRdb's copy keeps in-frame clones and lacks some. The sample contains roughly 450,000 clones, about 93% of which appear only once. Source: peripheral blood, taken in a trial of Ad26.COV2.S vaccine versus placebo. Receptors were obtained from a person aged 18-65 years who received the Ad26.COV2.S COVID-19 vaccine or a placebo. Each CDR3 is given with its conserved first and last residue. A D gene is named only where the DNA matches it firmly. Expanded clones get a size class; other rows say once, few or many, or leave the size out.

TRBD2 | TRBJ2-3 | TRBV11-2 | NA | TGTGCCAGCAGCAACGAGCGGGAGTGGACAGATACGCAGTATTTT | CASSNEREWTDTQYF
NA | TRBJ1-3 | TRBV28 | NA | TGTGCCAGCAGTTTACGAGGGGCTGGAAACACCATATATTTT | CASSLRGAGNTIYF
TRBD2 | TRBJ2-7 | TRBV5-4 | NA | TGTGCCAGCAGCTGGGGACTAGCGAGAGACTCCTACGAGCAGTACTTC | CASSWGLARDSYEQYF
NA | TRBJ2-5 | TRBV18 | NA | TGTGCCAGCTCACCTCTAGACATATCAGAGACCCAGTACTTC | CASSPLDISETQYF
TRBD1 | TRBJ2-3 | TRBV6-2/TRBV6-3 | NA | TGTGCCAGCAGTCCCGGACAGGCCACAGATACGCAGTATTTT | CASSPGQATDTQYF
NA | TRBJ1-5 | TRBV30 | NA | TGTGCCTGGAGTGCGTGGCGCGGGACCTCCAGCAATCAGCCCCAGCATTTT | CAWSAWRGTSSNQPQHF
NA | TRBJ2-5 | TRBV7-9 | NA | TGTGCCAGCAGCTTATTAGAGACCCAGTACTTC | CASSLLETQYF
TRBD2 | TRBJ2-7 | TRBV7-8 | NA | TGTGCCAGCAGCTTAGCGCAACCCGGGACTAGCGGGAGCTACGAGCAGTACTTC | CASSLAQPGTSGSYEQYF
TRBD1 | TRBJ1-6 | TRBV6-5 | few | TGTGCCAGCAGACGGGACAGGGGAATCTCACCCCTCCACTTT | CASRRDRGISPLHF
NA | TRBJ1-4 | TRBV27 | NA | TGTGCCAGCACTAGAATTTCAGCTCCATCTGAAAAACTGTTTTTT | CASTRISAPSEKLFF